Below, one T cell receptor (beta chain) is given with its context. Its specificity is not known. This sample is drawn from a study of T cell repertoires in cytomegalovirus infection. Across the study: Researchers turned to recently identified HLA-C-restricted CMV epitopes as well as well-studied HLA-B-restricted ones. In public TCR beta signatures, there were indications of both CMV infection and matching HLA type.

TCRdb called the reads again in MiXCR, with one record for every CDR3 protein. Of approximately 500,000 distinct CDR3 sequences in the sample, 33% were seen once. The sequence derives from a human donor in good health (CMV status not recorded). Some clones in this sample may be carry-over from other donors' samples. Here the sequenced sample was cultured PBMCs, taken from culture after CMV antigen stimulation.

CDR3: CASSQVATRVETQYF. Written as DNA, the CDR3 is TGTGCCAGCAGCCAAGTGGCTACCCGCGTAGAGACCCAGTACTTC. This sequence joins TRBV7-6 and TRBJ2-5; no clear D. Germline V lookup: CDR1 SGHVS, CDR2 FNYEAQ. The germline V and J ends were trimmed by 5 bases and 4 bases, with 17 bases remaining between them. This CDR3 comprises 15 residues.